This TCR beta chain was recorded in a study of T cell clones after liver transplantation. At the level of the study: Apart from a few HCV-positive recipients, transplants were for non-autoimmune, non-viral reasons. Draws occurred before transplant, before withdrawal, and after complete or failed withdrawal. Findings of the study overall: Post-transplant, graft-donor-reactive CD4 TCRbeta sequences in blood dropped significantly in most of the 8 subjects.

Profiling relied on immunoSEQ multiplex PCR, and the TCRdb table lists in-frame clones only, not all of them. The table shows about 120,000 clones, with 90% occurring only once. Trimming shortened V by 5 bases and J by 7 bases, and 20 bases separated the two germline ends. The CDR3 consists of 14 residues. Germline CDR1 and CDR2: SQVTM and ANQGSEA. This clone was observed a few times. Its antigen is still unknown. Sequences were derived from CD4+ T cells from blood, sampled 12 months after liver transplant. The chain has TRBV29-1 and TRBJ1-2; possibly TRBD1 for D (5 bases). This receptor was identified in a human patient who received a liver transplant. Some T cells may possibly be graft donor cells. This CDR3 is CSVRAGTFDLGYTF. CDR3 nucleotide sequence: TGCAGCGTTCGTGCGGGGACTTTCGATCTTGGCTACACCTTC.